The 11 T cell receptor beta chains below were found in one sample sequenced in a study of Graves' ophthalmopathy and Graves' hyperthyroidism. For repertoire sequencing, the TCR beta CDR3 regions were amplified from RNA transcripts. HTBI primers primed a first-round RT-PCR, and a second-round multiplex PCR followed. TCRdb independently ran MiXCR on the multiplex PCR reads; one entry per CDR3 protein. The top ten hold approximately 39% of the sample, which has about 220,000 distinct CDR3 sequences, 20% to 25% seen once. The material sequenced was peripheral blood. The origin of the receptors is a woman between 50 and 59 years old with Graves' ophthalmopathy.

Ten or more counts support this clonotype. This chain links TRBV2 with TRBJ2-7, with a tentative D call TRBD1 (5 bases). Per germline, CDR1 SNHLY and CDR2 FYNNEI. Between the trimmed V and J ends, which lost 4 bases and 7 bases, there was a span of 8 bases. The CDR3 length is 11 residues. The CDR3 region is CASSGRQEQYF. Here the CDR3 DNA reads TGTGCCAGCAGTGGGAGACAGGAGCAGTACTTC.

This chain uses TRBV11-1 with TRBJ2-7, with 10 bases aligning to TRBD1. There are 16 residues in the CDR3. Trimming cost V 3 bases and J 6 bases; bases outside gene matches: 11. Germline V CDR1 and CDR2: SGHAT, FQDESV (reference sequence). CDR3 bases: TGTGCCAGCAGCTTGCCGGGACAGGGGCCGGGCGGCGAGCAGTACTTC. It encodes CASSLPGQGPGGEQYF.

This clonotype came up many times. CDR3 loop: CASSTRGKNTEAFF. In DNA, the CDR3 is TGTGCCAGCAGCACCAGGGGAAAGAACACTGAAGCTTTCTTT. This chain joins TRBV12-3 or TRBV12-4 and TRBJ1-1; D is perhaps TRBD1 (6 bases). The length of the CDR3 is 14 residues. The V and J ends lost 6 bases and 1 base respectively, with 12 bases between them.

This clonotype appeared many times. This CDR3 is CAWADSRYEAFF. The CDR3 nucleotides are TGTGCCTGGGCAGACAGCAGGTATGAAGCTTTCTTT. The chain joins TRBV30 to TRBJ1-1, with D perhaps TRBD1 (5 bases). The germline V gene encodes CDR1 GTSNPN and CDR2 SVGIG (reference sequence). The CDR3 consists of 12 residues. The ends were cut back, 5 bases at V and 7 bases at J, with 14 bases in the middle. Combining the CDR3 with reference TRBV30 and TRBJ1-1 gives the whole variable domain SQTIHQWPATLVQPVGSPLSLECTVEGTSNPNLYWYRQAAGRGLQLLFYSVGIGQISSEVPQNLSASRPQDRQFILSSKKLLLSDSGFYLCAWADSRYEAFFGQGTRLTVV.

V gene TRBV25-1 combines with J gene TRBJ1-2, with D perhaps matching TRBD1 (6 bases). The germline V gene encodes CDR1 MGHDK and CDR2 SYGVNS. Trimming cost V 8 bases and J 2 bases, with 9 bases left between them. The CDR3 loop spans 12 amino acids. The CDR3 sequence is CASEGQNYGYTF. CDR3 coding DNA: TGTGCCAGCGAAGGACAGAACTATGGCTACACCTTC.

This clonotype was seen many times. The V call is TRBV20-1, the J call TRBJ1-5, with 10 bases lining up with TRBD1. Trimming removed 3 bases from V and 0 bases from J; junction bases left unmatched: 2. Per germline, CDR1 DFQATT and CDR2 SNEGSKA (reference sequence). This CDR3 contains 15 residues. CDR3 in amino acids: CSASRDRGSNQPQHF. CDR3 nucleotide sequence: TGCAGTGCTAGTAGGGACAGGGGTAGCAATCAGCCCCAGCATTTT.

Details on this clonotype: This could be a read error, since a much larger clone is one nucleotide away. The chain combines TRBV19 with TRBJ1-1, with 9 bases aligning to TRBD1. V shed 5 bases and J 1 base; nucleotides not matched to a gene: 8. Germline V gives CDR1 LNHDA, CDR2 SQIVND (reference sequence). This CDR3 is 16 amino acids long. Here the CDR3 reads CASSGRTGVGNTEAFF. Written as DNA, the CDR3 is TGTGCCAGTAGTGGGCGGACAGGGGTTGGGAACACTGAAGCTTTCTTT.

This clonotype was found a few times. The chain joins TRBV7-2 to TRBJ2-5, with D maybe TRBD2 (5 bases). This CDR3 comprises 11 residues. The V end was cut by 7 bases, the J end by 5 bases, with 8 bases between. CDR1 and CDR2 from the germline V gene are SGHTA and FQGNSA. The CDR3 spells CASTGLETQYF. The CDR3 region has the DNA TGTGCCAGCACCGGACTTGAGACCCAGTACTTC.

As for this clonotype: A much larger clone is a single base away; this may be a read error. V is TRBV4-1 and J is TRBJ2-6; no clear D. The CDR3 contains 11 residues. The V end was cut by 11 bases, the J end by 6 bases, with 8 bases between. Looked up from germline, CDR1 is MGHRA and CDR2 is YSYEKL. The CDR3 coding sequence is TGCGCCTCGGCCGAGGCCAACGTCCTGACTTTC. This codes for CASAEANVLTF.

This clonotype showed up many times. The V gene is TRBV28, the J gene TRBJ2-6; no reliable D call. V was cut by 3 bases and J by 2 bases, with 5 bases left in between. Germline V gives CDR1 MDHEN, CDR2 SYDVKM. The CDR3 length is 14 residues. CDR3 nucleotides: TGTGCCAGCAGTTTCACAGCTGGGGCCAACGTCCTGACTTTC. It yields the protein CASSFTAGANVLTF.

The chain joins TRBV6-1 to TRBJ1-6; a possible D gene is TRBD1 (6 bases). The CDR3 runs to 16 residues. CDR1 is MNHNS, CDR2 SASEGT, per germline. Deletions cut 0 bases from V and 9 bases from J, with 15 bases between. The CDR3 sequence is CASSEAGWGASSPLHF. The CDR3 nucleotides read TGTGCCAGCAGTGAAGCGGGGTGGGGGGCGAGTTCACCCCTCCACTTT.